A selection of T cell receptor beta chains follows, all from one sample in a study of CD8 T cells in Susac syndrome. TCRdb processed the immunoSEQ multiplex PCR reads anew with MiXCR; each CDR3 protein has one entry. There are 100,000 to 150,000 distinct CDR3 sequences in the sample; 85% to 95% occur only once, and less than 0.3% lies in the top ten. The sample comprised CD8+ T cells from PBMCs. These receptor sequences come from a human donor with Susac syndrome. Each CDR3 is given with its conserved first and last residue. D genes are given only for firm matches. Rows give clone size only sometimes, using once, few, many, or a class for an expanded clone.

cdr3_length	d_call	clone_size	v_call	j_call	cdr3_nt	cdr3_aa
16	.	.	TRBV7-8	TRBJ2-5	TGTGCCAGCAGCTTAGTCCCCCGGGACCCTGGGGAGACCCAGTACTTC	CASSLVPRDPGETQYF
15	.	.	TRBV9	TRBJ1-2	TGTGCCAGCAGCTCCTACCTAGGAGCTTTAGGTGGCTACACCTTC	CASSSYLGALGGYTF
14	.	.	TRBV4-2	TRBJ2-7	TGTGCCAGCAGCCCATCGCCAGGGTTTTACGAGCAGTACTTC	CASSPSPGFYEQYF
15	.	.	TRBV3-1	TRBJ2-1	TGTGCCAGCAGCCAAGAATCCGACAGGTACAATGAGCAGTTCTTC	CASSQESDRYNEQFF
15	TRBD2	once	TRBV4-3	TRBJ2-7	TGCGCCAGCAGCCAAGGGATGACTAGCGGCTACGAGCAGTACTTC	CASSQGMTSGYEQYF
12	.	once	TRBV30	TRBJ1-2	TGTGCCTGGATCGGGGAAAACTATGGCTACACCTTC	CAWIGENYGYTF
17	TRBD2	.	TRBV4-1	TRBJ2-1	TGCGCCAGCAGCCAAAGTACTAGCGGGGGCCTTTTAAATGAGCAGTTCTTC	CASSQSTSGGLLNEQFF
14	.	.	TRBV27	TRBJ2-7	TGTGCCAGCAGTCCCTCGTCCGGAGGGTACGAGCAGTACTTC	CASSPSSGGYEQYF
14	TRBD2	.	TRBV6-2/TRBV6-3	TRBJ2-3	TGTGCCAGCAACCCAACTAGCGGGGGGCACCGGCAGTATTTT	CASNPTSGGHRQYF
15	.	.	TRBV7-8	TRBJ1-1	TGTGCCAGCAGCCCCCAGGTGGAAGGGAACACTGAAGCTTTCTTT	CASSPQVEGNTEAFF
13	.	.	TRBV9	TRBJ1-1	TGTGCCAGCAGCGTAGGAGGGGTGGGTGAAGCTTTCTTT	CASSVGGVGEAFF
16	.	once	TRBV5-1	TRBJ2-1	TGCGCCAGCAGCCCCGGGGGCTCCAGCTCCTACAATGAGCAGTTCTTC	CASSPGGSSSYNEQFF
14	.	.	TRBV11-2	TRBJ1-5	TGTGCCAGCAGCTTAGAGCCCCCGGGGCAGCCCCAGCATTTT	CASSLEPPGQPQHF
16	TRBD1	.	TRBV4-2	TRBJ2-2	TGTGCCAGCAGCCAAACTGACAGGGGGGGCACCGGGGAGCTGTTTTTT	CASSQTDRGGTGELFF
15	.	.	TRBV7-8	TRBJ2-2	TGTGCCAGCAGCCCGACTATTACGAACACCGGGGAGCTGTTTTTT	CASSPTITNTGELFF
16	TRBD2	.	TRBV5-4	TRBJ2-1	TGTGCCAGCAGCAGGCCAGGACTAGCGGACGACAATGAGCAGTTCTTC	CASSRPGLADDNEQFF
15	TRBD2	.	TRBV12-3/TRBV12-4	TRBJ2-1	TGTGCCAGCAGTTTTGGACTAGCGGGGGGCAATGAGCAGTTCTTC	CASSFGLAGGNEQFF
14	TRBD1	.	TRBV4-1	TRBJ2-7	TGCGCCAGCAGCCAGAACTCAGGGGGCTACGAGCAGTACTTC	CASSQNSGGYEQYF
18	TRBD2	.	TRBV12-3/TRBV12-4	TRBJ2-1	TGTGCCAGCAGTTTAGTGGAGGGACTAGCGGGGGCCCACAATGAGCAGTTCTTC	CASSLVEGLAGAHNEQFF
15	.	.	TRBV9	TRBJ2-6	TGTGCCAGCAGTGGGCTGTTCGCTGGGGCCAACGTCCTGACTTTC	CASSGLFAGANVLTF
12	.	.	TRBV11-2	TRBJ2-4	TGTGCCAGCAGCTCCGAAGGTAACATTCAGTACTTC	CASSSEGNIQYF
12	.	.	TRBV12-3/TRBV12-4	TRBJ2-5	TGTGCCAGCAGCTACATTCACGTAGCCCAGTACTTC	CASSYIHVAQYF
16	TRBD1	.	TRBV5-5	TRBJ2-2	TGTGCCAGCAGTAGGCCCGGGACAGGGCCCACCGGGGAGCTGTTTTTT	CASSRPGTGPTGELFF
14	.	once	TRBV4-1	TRBJ2-4	TGCGCCAGCAGCCAACAGGGTCCCCAAAACATTCAGTACTTC	CASSQQGPQNIQYF
15	TRBD1	.	TRBV29-1	TRBJ1-1	TGCAGCGTTGAACGAGGGGACAGGCGGTACACTGAAGCTTTCTTT	CSVERGDRRYTEAFF
14	.	.	TRBV3-1	TRBJ1-4	TGTGCCAGCAGCCAAGAACAGGGCAATGAAAAACTGTTTTTT	CASSQEQGNEKLFF
14	.	.	TRBV7-2	TRBJ2-7	TGTGCCAGCAGCCCCATAGGGGTTGACTACGAGCAGTACTTC	CASSPIGVDYEQYF
14	.	.	TRBV20-1	TRBJ1-2	TGCAGTGCTAGCATACCGGGACGAAACTATGGCTACACCTTC	CSASIPGRNYGYTF
16	TRBD1	.	TRBV9	TRBJ2-7	TGTGCCAGCAGCGTAGTTGGACAGGCGTCTTCCCACGAGCAGTACTTC	CASSVVGQASSHEQYF
13	.	.	TRBV20-1	TRBJ1-5	TGCAGTGCTAGAGACGGGGGGGGTCAGCCCCAGCATTTT	CSARDGGGQPQHF
15	.	.	TRBV4-1	TRBJ2-7	TGCGCCAGCAGCCAAGGGCAGGACAGTTCCTACGAGCAGTACTTC	CASSQGQDSSYEQYF
16	TRBD1	.	TRBV12-3/TRBV12-4	TRBJ1-6	TGTGCCAGCAGTCAAGGGACAGGGGGCGCATTCTCACCCCTCCACTTT	CASSQGTGGAFSPLHF
16	.	.	TRBV21-1	TRBJ2-7	TGTGCCAGCAGCAAAGTGGGTACACCGAACTCCTACGAGCAGTACTTC	CASSKVGTPNSYEQYF
15	.	once	TRBV2	TRBJ1-2	TGTGCCAGCAGTGAAGAACCGGTCACTAACTATGGCTACACCTTC	CASSEEPVTNYGYTF
13	.	.	TRBV20-1	TRBJ2-3	TGCAGTGCTAGAGAGCTCATCCCGGATACGCAGTATTTT	CSARELIPDTQYF
16	.	.	TRBV4-1	TRBJ2-1	TGCGCCAGCAGCCAAGATCATCCAGGGTCGGGCGATGAGCAGTTCTTC	CASSQDHPGSGDEQFF